This TCR beta chain was sequenced during a study of blood T cell repertoires in COVID-19. Authors' data handling: Estimation of nucleated cell counts relied on the amplification of reference gene primers. Sequencing used immunoSEQ multiplex PCR; TCRdb keeps in-frame clones, though not all of them. V, J and clone size derive from that table, while D and trimming were established from the DNA sequence. The data show 150,000 or so clones, with roughly 80% seen just once and roughly 8% held by the top ten. This clone was seen once. V was cut by 0 bases and J by 11 bases, with 13 bases left in between. There are 14 residues in the CDR3. Germline CDR1 MNHEY, CDR2 SVGAGI. Adults between roughly 18 and 89 years of age took part from about 24 US areas. Donors in Cohort 3 who had recovered were those with two negative PCRs, healthcare professional clearance, or resolution of their symptoms.

This clonotype was sampled from a woman aged 50 to 60 who had recovered from COVID-19. The chain joins TRBV6-5 to TRBJ1-4; perhaps TRBD1 as D (6 bases). Sequencing input: PBMCs or T cells enriched from blood (not recorded which). CDR3 in amino acids: CASSYSYRVEKLFF. Here the CDR3 DNA reads TGTGCCAGCAGTTACTCTTACAGGGTTGAGAAACTGTTTTTT.